What follows is one T cell receptor beta chain and its context. This sample was taken from a study of OX40 agonist ivuxolimab in advanced cancers. About the study: Three patients responded partially, comprising one with hepatocellular carcinoma and two with cutaneous melanoma.

Measured with immunoSEQ multiplex PCR; TCRdb has only the in-frame clones, and not every one. The sample carries around 90,000 clones, about 87% recorded once. Trimming shortened V by 5 bases and J by 1 base, and 11 bases separated the two germline ends. The germline CDR1 and CDR2 sequences are MGHDK and SYGVNS. The CDR3 is made up of 14 amino acids. The sequencing here drew on CD4+ or CD8+ T cells sorted from blood, taken in a trial of the OX40 agonist ivuxolimab. This clonotype was obtained from an adult with an advanced solid tumor such as melanoma, head and neck, liver or kidney cancer. The chain recombines TRBV25-1 with TRBJ1-1; D remains ambiguous. Written as DNA, the CDR3 is TGTGCCAGCAGTTTCGAGGGATCGAACACTGAAGCTTTCTTT. Protein: CASSFEGSNTEAFF. The entire variable domain, with the rest obtained from reference TRBV25-1 and TRBJ1-1, is as follows: EADIYQTPRYLVIGTGKKITLECSQTMGHDKMYWYQQDPGMELHLIHYSYGVNSTEKGDLSSESTVSRIRTEHFPLTLESARPSHTSQYLCASSFEGSNTEAFFGQGTRLTVV.